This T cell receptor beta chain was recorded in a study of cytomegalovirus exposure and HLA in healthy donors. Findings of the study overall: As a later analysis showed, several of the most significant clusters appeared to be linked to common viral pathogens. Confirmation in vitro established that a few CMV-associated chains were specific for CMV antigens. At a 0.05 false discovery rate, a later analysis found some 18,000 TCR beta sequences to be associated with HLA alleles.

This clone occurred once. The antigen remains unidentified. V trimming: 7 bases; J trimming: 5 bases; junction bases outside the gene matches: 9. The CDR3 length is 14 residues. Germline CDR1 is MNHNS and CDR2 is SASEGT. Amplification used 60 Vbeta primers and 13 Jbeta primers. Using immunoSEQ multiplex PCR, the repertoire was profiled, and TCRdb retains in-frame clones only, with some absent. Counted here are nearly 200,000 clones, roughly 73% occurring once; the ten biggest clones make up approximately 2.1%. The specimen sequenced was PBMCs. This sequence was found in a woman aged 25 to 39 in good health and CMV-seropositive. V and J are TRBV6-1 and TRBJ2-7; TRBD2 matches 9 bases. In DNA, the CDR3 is TGTGCCAGCACCCCTAGCGGGGAGTGGGACGAGCAGTACTTC. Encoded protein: CASTPSGEWDEQYF.